These 9 T cell receptor beta chains came from one sample sequenced in a study of neoadjuvant anti-PD-1 for oral cavity cancer. Measured with immunoSEQ multiplex PCR; TCRdb has only the in-frame clones, and not every one. The sample carries 12,000 to 15,000 clones, over 65% recorded once. The sample here was PBMCs, taken before nivolumab (anti-PD-1) treatment. The receptors were sampled from a person between 35 and 79 years old with oral cavity squamous cell carcinoma.

This chain uses TRBV5-1 with TRBJ1-5; a weak D match, TRBD1 (6 bases). V dropped 0 bases and J dropped 4 bases, with 11 bases sitting between them. The CDR3 spans 15 residues. CDR1 and CDR2 (germline): SGHRS, YFSETQ. Written as DNA, the CDR3 is TGCGCCAGCAGCTTGGGGACAGCGGGAAATCAGCCCCAGCATTTT. Protein product: CASSLGTAGNQPQHF.

The chain couples TRBV6-1 to TRBJ2-7; TRBD2 matches at 14 bases. Losses at the gene ends were 6 bases for V and 2 bases for J; bases not matched to a gene: 3. This CDR3 comprises 15 residues. The germline CDR1 and CDR2 sequences are MNHNS and SASEGT. The CDR3 coding sequence is TGTGCCAGCAGGCCGGGACTAGCGGGGGCCTACGAGCAGTACTTC. Translation: CASRPGLAGAYEQYF.

This rearrangement joins TRBV19 to TRBJ1-1, with a possible D match to TRBD1 (6 bases). From germline, CDR1 is LNHDA and CDR2 SQIVND (reference sequence). The V end was cut by 10 bases, the J end by 3 bases, with 21 bases between. This CDR3 has 15 amino acids. The CDR3 reads CATQTQGMGYTEAFF. CDR3 coding DNA: TGTGCCACCCAGACCCAGGGGATGGGTTACACTGAAGCTTTCTTT. Variable domain in full (rest from reference TRBV19 and TRBJ1-1): DGGITQSPKYLFRKEGQNVTLSCEQNLNHDAMYWYRQDPGQGLRLIYYSQIVNDFQKGDIAEGYSVSREKKESFPLTVTSAQKNPTAFYLCATQTQGMGYTEAFFGQGTRLTVV.

This chain connects TRBV10-3 to TRBJ1-2; tentatively, D is TRBD1 (6 bases). Germline-derived CDR1 and CDR2 are ENHRY and SYGVKD. This CDR3 has 15 residues. The ends were cut back, 2 bases at V and 7 bases at J, with 17 bases in the middle. The CDR3: CAISEEPGVVVGYTF. In DNA form, the CDR3 reads TGTGCCATCAGTGAGGAGCCAGGGGTTGTCGTTGGCTACACCTTC.

The chain carries TRBV7-3 and TRBJ2-7; D perhaps matches TRBD2 (6 bases). Trimming shortened V by 2 bases and J by 3 bases, and 14 bases separated the two germline ends. Germline V gives CDR1 SGHTA, CDR2 FQGTGA. The CDR3 is made up of 15 amino acids. CDR3 nucleotides: TGTGCCAGCAGCTTATTCGTGGGGGGACTCTACGAGCAGTACTTC. Translated: CASSLFVGGLYEQYF.

This clone came up once. The CDR3 sequence is CATRGGTGTEAFF. CDR3 bases: TGTGCCACCAGGGGGGGTACGGGCACTGAAGCTTTCTTT. This sequence joins TRBV11-2 and TRBJ1-1; 7 positions agree with TRBD1. This CDR3 has 13 residues. Per the germline V gene, CDR1 is SGHAT and CDR2 is FQNNGV. J lost 4 bases, V lost 10 bases, and 9 bases had no gene match. Variable domain in full (rest from reference TRBV11-2 and TRBJ1-1): EAGVAQSPRYKIIEKRQSVAFWCNPISGHATLYWYQQILGQGPKLLIQFQNNGVVDDSQLPKDRFSAERLKGVDSTLKIQPAKLEDSAVYLCATRGGTGTEAFFGQGTRLTVV.

This clone has only a few counts. The chain couples TRBV4-1 to TRBJ1-5, with 7 bases matching TRBD1. CDR3 size: 16 residues. Germline CDR1 and CDR2: MGHRA and YSYEKL. The junction had 4 bases not matched to a gene; V was cut back by 2 bases and J by 0 bases. CDR3 bases: TGCGCCAGCAGCCAAAGGACAGGTTATAGCAATCAGCCCCAGCATTTT. Its protein product is CASSQRTGYSNQPQHF.

The rearrangement joins TRBV28 to TRBJ1-2; D gene uncertain. CDR3 length: 11 amino acids. V lost 5 bases and J 2 bases, leaving 3 bases between the germline ends. The V gene's germline CDR1 is MDHEN and CDR2 SYDVKM. The CDR3 reads CASSLNYGYTF. The DNA for the CDR3 is TGTGCCAGCAGTCTCAACTATGGCTACACCTTC.

This chain links TRBV5-1 with TRBJ2-1, with D unresolved. The CDR3 runs 14 residues. CDR1 is SGHRS, CDR2 YFSETQ, per germline. Trimming pared 5 bases from V and 4 bases from J, leaving 13 bases between. CDR3 bases: TGCGCCAGCAGTCCGGACCAACTGTACAATGAGCAGTTCTTC. Translating gives CASSPDQLYNEQFF.